This TCR beta chain is from a study of blood T cell repertoires in COVID-19. Assay: immunoSEQ multiplex PCR; the TCRdb copy retains only in-frame clones and omits some. The sample includes around 20,000 clones, 90% to 95% of them seen just once. The CDR3 has 20 amino acids. V lost 0 bases and J 3 bases, leaving 29 bases between the germline ends. Germline lookup yields CDR1 GTSNPN and CDR2 SVGIG (reference sequence). The sample was peripheral blood. The V gene is TRBV30, the J gene TRBJ1-2; D may be TRBD1 (6 bases). The receptor was isolated from a human donor in a cohort sampled during active COVID-19. The CDR3: CAWSVELLLEAGGFHYGYTF. The CDR3 DNA is TGTGCCTGGAGTGTAGAGCTTTTATTGGAGGCGGGGGGCTTTCACTATGGCTACACCTTC. The entire variable domain, with the rest obtained from reference TRBV30 and TRBJ1-2, is as follows: SQTIHQWPATLVQPVGSPLSLECTVEGTSNPNLYWYRQAAGRGLQLLFYSVGIGQISSEVPQNLSASRPQDRQFILSSKKLLLSDSGFYLCAWSVELLLEAGGFHYGYTFGSGTRLTVV.